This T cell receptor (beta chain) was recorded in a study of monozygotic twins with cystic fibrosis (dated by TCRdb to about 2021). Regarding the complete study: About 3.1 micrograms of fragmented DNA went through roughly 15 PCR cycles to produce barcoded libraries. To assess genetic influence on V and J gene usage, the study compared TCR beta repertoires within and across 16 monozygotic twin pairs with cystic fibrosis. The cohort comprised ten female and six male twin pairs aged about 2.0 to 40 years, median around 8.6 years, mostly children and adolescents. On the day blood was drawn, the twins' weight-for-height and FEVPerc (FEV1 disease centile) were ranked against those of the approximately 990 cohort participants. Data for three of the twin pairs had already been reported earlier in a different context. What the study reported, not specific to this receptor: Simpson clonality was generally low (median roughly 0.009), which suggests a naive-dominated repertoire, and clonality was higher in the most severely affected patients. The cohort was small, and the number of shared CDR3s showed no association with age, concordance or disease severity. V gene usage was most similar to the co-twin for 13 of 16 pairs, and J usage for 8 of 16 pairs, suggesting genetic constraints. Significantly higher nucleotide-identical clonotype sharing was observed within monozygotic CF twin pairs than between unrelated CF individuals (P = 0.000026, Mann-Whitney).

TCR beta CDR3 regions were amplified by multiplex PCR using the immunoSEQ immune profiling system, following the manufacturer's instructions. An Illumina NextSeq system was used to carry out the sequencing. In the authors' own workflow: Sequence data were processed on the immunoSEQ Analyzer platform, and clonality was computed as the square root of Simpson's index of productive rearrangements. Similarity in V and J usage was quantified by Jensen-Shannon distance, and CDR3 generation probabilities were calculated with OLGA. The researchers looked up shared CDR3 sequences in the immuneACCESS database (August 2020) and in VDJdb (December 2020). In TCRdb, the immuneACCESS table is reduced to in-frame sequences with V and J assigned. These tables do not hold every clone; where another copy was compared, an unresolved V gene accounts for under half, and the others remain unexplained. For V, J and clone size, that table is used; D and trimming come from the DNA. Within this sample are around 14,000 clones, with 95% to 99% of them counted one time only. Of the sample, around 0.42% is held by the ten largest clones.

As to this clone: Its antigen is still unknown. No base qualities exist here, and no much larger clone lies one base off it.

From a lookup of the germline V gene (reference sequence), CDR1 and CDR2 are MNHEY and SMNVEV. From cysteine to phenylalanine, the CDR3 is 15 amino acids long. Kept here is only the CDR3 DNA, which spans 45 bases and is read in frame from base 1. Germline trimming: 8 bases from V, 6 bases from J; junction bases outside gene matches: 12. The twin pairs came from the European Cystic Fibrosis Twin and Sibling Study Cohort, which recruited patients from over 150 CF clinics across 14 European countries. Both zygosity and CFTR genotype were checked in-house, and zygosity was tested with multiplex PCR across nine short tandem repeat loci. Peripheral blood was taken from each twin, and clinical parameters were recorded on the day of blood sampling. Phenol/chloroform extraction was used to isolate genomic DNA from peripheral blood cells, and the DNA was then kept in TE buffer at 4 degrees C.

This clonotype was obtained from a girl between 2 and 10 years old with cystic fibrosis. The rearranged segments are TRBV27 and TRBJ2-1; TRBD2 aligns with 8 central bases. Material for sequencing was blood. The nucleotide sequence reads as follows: TGTGCCAGCCAAGCCACGGTAGCGGGATCCAATGAGCAGTTCTTC. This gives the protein CASQATVAGSNEQFF.